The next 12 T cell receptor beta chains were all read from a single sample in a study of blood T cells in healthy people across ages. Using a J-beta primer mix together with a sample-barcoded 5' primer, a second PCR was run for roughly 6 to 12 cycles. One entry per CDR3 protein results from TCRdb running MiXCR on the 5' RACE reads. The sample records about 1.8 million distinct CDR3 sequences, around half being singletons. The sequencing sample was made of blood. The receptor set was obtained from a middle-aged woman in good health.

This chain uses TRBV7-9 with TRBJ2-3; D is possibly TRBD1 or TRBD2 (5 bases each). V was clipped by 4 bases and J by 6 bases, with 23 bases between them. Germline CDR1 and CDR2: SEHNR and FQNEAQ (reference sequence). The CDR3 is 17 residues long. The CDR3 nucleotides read TGTGCCAGCAGCTCCCCAGAAACGAGGGGAAGCAGGGATACGCAGTATTTT. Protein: CASSSPETRGSRDTQYF.

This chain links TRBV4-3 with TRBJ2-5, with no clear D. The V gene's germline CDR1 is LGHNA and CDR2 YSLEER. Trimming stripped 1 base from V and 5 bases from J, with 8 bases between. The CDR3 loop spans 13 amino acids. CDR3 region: CASSQGKQETQYF. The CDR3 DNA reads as TGCGCCAGCAGCCAAGGGAAGCAGGAGACCCAGTACTTC.

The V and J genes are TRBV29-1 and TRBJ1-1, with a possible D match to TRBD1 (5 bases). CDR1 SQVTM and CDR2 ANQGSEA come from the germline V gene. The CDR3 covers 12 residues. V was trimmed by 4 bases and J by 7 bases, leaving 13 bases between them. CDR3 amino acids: CSVASGGGEAFF. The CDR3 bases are TGCAGCGTTGCGTCCGGGGGTGGTGAAGCTTTCTTT. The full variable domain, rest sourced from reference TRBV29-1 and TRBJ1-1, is SAVISQKPSRDICQRGTSLTIQCQVDSQVTMMFWYRQQPGQSLTLIATANQGSEATYESGFVIDKFPISRPNLTFSTLTVSNMSPEDSSIYLCSVASGGGEAFFGQGTRLTVV.

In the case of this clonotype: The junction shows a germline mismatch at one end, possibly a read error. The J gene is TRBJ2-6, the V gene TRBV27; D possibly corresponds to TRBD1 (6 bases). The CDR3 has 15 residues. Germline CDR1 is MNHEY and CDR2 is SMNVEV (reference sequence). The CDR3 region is CANSLGGSGANVLTF. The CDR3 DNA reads TGTGCCAACAGTTTAGGGGGCTCTGGGGCCAACGTCCTGACTTTC.

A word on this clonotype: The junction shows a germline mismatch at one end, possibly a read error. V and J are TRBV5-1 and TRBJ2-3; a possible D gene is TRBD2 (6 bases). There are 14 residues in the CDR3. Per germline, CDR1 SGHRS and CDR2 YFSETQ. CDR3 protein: CASRGGLSTDAQYF. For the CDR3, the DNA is TGCGCCAGCAGGGGGGGTTTAAGCACAGATGCGCAGTATTTT.

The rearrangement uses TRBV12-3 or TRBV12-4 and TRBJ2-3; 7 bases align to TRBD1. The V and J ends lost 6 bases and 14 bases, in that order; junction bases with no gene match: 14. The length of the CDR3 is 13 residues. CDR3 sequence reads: CASSPRQGLNGYF. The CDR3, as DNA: TGTGCCAGCAGCCCCCGACAGGGTCTCAATGGGTATTTT.

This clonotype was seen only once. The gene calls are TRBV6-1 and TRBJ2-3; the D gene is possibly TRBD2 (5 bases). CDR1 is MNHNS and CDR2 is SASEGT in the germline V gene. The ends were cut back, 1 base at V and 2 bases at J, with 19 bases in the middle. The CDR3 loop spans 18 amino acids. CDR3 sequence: CASSEGESANPYTDTQYF. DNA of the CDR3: TGTGCCAGCAGTGAAGGGGAGTCAGCCAATCCGTACACAGATACGCAGTATTTT.

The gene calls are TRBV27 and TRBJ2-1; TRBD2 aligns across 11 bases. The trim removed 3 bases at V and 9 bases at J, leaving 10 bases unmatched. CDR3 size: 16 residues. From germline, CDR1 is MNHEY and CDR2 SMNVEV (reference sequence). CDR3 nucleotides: TGTGCCAGCAGTTTTTTGTTAGCGGGGGGGTGGGGTGAGCAGTTCTTC. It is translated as CASSFLLAGGWGEQFF.

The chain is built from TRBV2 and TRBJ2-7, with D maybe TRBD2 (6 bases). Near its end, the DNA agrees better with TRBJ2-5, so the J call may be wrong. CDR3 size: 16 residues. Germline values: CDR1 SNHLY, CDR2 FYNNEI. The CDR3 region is CASTASGVRSEVTQYF. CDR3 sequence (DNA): TGTGCCAGTACAGCCTCGGGAGTACGTAGTGAGGTGACCCAGTACTTC.

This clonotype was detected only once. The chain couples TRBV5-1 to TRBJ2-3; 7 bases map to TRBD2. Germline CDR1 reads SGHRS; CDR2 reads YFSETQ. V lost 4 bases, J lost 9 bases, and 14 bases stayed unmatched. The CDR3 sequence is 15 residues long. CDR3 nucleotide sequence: TGCGCCAGCAGCCCGACTTCATCGGGGGGAGAGACGCAGTATTTT. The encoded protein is CASSPTSSGGETQYF.

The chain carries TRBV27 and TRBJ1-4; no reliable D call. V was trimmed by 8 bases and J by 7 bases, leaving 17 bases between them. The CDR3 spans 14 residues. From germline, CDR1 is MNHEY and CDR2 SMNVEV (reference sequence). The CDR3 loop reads CASGSAGSGEKLFF. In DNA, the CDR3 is TGTGCCAGCGGATCCGCGGGGTCGGGTGAAAAACTGTTTTTT.

This CDR3 reads CSAPVAGEYLYEQYF. CDR3 in DNA: TGCAGTGCTCCAGTAGCGGGGGAGTACCTCTACGAGCAGTACTTC. This rearrangement joins TRBV20-1 to TRBJ2-7; TRBD2 matches at 9 bases. Trimming removed 5 bases from V and 3 bases from J; junction bases left unmatched: 11. Germline V gene lookup returns CDR1 DFQATT and CDR2 SNEGSKA (reference sequence). There are 15 residues in the CDR3.